What follows are 10 T cell receptor beta chains derived from one specimen sequenced in a study of OX40 agonist ivuxolimab in advanced cancers. TCRdb's copy holds only in-frame clones and misses some; the assay was immunoSEQ multiplex PCR. Of tens of thousands of clones in the sample, 75% to 90% are singletons; the top ten hold under 2%. Sequencing used CD4+ or CD8+ T cells sorted from blood, obtained in a trial of the OX40 agonist ivuxolimab. The receptors were sampled from an adult with an advanced solid tumor such as melanoma, head and neck, liver or kidney cancer.

The chain uses TRBV30 and TRBJ2-1; D not resolved. The V end lost 0 bases, the J end lost 5 bases, and 11 bases lay between the germline ends. Germline lookup yields CDR1 GTSNPN and CDR2 SVGIG (reference sequence). This CDR3 region has 14 residues. The DNA of the CDR3 is TGTGCCTGGAGTGTACGTTCTAGTAACAATGAGCAGTTCTTC. Translation gives CAWSVRSSNNEQFF.

This clone was found once. This chain joins TRBV7-8 and TRBJ2-1; 8 nucleotides line up with TRBD1. The CDR3 length is 14 residues. J lost 9 bases, V lost 5 bases, and 9 bases had no gene match. Germline V gene lookup returns CDR1 SGHVS and CDR2 FQNEAQ. The CDR3 region has the DNA TGTGCCAGCAGCCCATTAACAGGGGGTGGTGAGCAGTTCTTC. Its translation is CASSPLTGGGEQFF.

V is TRBV27 and J is TRBJ1-5; D is unresolved. Germline V gene lookup returns CDR1 MNHEY and CDR2 SMNVEV (reference sequence). V was pared by 6 bases and J by 4 bases, with 10 bases between. The CDR3 sequence is 13 residues long. CDR3 sequence: CASSPYQNQPQHF. CDR3 nucleotide sequence: TGTGCCAGCAGCCCTTACCAAAATCAGCCCCAGCATTTT.

This rearrangement joins TRBV6-5 to TRBJ2-5; 7 nucleotides match TRBD1. The CDR3 contains 15 residues. Germline CDR1 and CDR2: MNHEY and SVGAGI. V dropped 7 bases and J dropped 5; count of bases not matched to a gene: 13. CDR3: CASTPLKTGRETQYF. CDR3 sequence (DNA): TGTGCCAGCACCCCACTCAAGACAGGGCGTGAGACCCAGTACTTC.

The chain combines TRBV4-2 with TRBJ1-4; D gene unclear. Germline CDR1 and CDR2: LGHNA and YNFKEQ. This CDR3 contains 16 residues. The V gene lost 3 bases and the J gene lost 6 bases, with 17 bases spanning the gap. The CDR3 sequence: CASSQDTLAHDEKLFF. The CDR3 nucleotides are TGTGCCAGCAGCCAGGATACACTAGCTCACGATGAAAAACTGTTTTTT.

The chain combines TRBV28 with TRBJ2-7; 8 nucleotides line up with TRBD2. Germline CDR1 is MDHEN and CDR2 is SYDVKM. This CDR3 spans 15 amino acids. The ends lost 3 bases at V and 2 bases at J; junction bases unmatched: 6. CDR3 DNA: TGTGCCAGCAGTTTGAGCGTCGGGGGGGCCTACGAGCAGTACGTC. Its protein product is CASSLSVGGAYEQYV.

This clone was recorded a few times. This rearrangement joins TRBV14 to TRBJ2-5; TRBD1 might be the D (5 bases). With 0 bases removed from V and 5 bases from J, the gap between germline ends came to 19 bases. The CDR3 is 17 residues long. Germline CDR1 is SGHDN and CDR2 is FVKESK. The CDR3 nucleotides are TGTGCCAGCAGCCAAGACTGGGGCGGTGGAACCAAGGAGACCCAGTACTTC. It encodes CASSQDWGGGTKETQYF.

J is TRBJ1-2 and V is TRBV5-1; a possible D gene is TRBD1 (5 bases). The germline V gene has CDR1 SGHRS and CDR2 YFSETQ. The CDR3 spans 15 residues. V dropped 3 bases and J dropped 5 bases, with 17 bases sitting between them. The CDR3 region has the DNA TGCGCCAGCAGCTCCCAGGGAGGGGTGGAGTATGGCTACACCTTC. Translation gives CASSSQGGVEYGYTF.

V and J are TRBV28 and TRBJ2-7, with TRBD2 matching 15 bases. The CDR3 is 18 amino acids. J gave up 0 bases and V 5 bases, and 8 bases lay outside the gene matches. Germline V gives CDR1 MDHEN, CDR2 SYDVKM. The CDR3 nucleotides read TGTGCCAGCAGTCCGGGGACTAGCGGGAGGCTGAGCTCCTACGAGCAGTACTTC. It encodes CASSPGTSGRLSSYEQYF.

This chain's CDR3 is CASTGLVGEQFF. CDR3 coding DNA: TGTGCCAGTACTGGACTAGTCGGCGAGCAGTTCTTC. J is TRBJ2-1 and V is TRBV19, with 7 positions matching TRBD2. CDR1 and CDR2 from the germline V gene are LNHDA and SQIVND (reference sequence). The CDR3 spans 12 residues. The ends lost 7 bases at V and 10 bases at J; junction bases unmatched: 7.